In its sample, the clone carrying this T cell receptor (beta chain) was seen many times. Amplification of TCR beta CDR3 regions used RNA transcripts. RT-PCR was first run with HTBI primers, then multiplex PCR in a second round. TCRdb called the multiplex PCR reads again in MiXCR, with one record for every CDR3 protein. Of about 39,000 distinct CDR3 sequences in the sample, roughly 50% are singletons; the top ten hold about 26%. This entry is derived from a study of Graves' ophthalmopathy and Graves' hyperthyroidism. CDR3 size: 15 residues. V lost 4 bases to trimming and J lost 4 bases; unmatched junction nucleotides: 7. The germline V gene encodes CDR1 SGHAT and CDR2 FQNNGV.

The chain joins TRBV11-2 to TRBJ2-7; 10 bases match TRBD1. The sequence was obtained from an adult woman with stable Graves' hyperthyroidism. Material: peripheral blood. CDR3 protein: CASSWGQGIEYEQYF. CDR3 nucleotides: TGTGCCAGCAGCTGGGGACAGGGGATTGAATACGAGCAGTACTTC.